The 24 T cell receptor beta chains below come from one sample, sequenced in a study of blood T cell repertoires in COVID-19. Libraries were prepared by immunoSEQ multiplex PCR; TCRdb keeps only in-frame clonotypes and omits some of them. Among over 150,000 clones, around 82% were seen once, and the ten largest hold roughly 10%. Specimen: peripheral blood. The receptors were gathered from a woman at least 80 years old with active or convalescent COVID-19.

This clone has a single count. This CDR3 is CASSRNGGDTGELFF. The CDR3 region has the DNA TGCGCCAGCAGCCGGAACGGCGGGGACACCGGGGAGCTGTTTTTT. The chain carries TRBV5-1 and TRBJ2-2, with D tentatively TRBD2 (6 bases). Germline values: CDR1 SGHRS, CDR2 YFSETQ. This CDR3 comprises 15 residues. V lost 4 bases and J 3 bases, leaving 13 bases between the germline ends.

This chain links TRBV7-2 with TRBJ2-1; 9 nucleotides match TRBD2. The CDR3 runs 16 residues. After removal of 1 base from V and 4 bases from J, the junction contained 5 bases not matched to a gene. The germline V gene has CDR1 SGHTA and CDR2 FQGNSA. The CDR3 DNA reads TGTGCCAGCAGCTTAGTCGCAGCGGGAGGTTACAATGAGCAGTTCTTC. Encoded protein: CASSLVAAGGYNEQFF.

The V and J genes are TRBV27 and TRBJ1-5, with 11 bases matching TRBD1. The V gene's germline CDR1 is MNHEY and CDR2 SMNVEV (reference sequence). J was trimmed by 5 bases and V by 4 bases; bases with no gene match: 1. This CDR3 has 14 amino acids. Written as DNA, the CDR3 is TGTGCCAGCAGTTGGACAGGGGGCGATCAGCCCCAGCATTTT. Encoded protein: CASSWTGGDQPQHF.

The chain couples TRBV28 to TRBJ1-6; 7 positions agree with TRBD1. V shed 2 bases and J 16 bases; nucleotides not matched to a gene: 5. This CDR3 spans 12 amino acids. CDR1 is MDHEN, CDR2 SYDVKM, per germline. CDR3 sequence: CASSLIDRALHF. CDR3 in DNA: TGTGCCAGCAGTTTAATAGACAGGGCGCTCCACTTT.

CDR3 sequence: CASRETGASGETQYF. The CDR3 nucleotides read TGTGCCAGCAGGGAGACAGGGGCCTCCGGGGAGACCCAGTACTTC. This chain uses TRBV2 with TRBJ2-5; TRBD1 matches at 8 bases. The CDR3 is 15 residues long. In germline, CDR1 is SNHLY, CDR2 FYNNEI. Unmatched junction bases numbered 11, after V lost 6 bases and J lost 5 bases.

V and J are TRBV6-1 and TRBJ1-6; 8 nucleotides align to TRBD1. CDR3 length equals 18 residues. With V trimmed by 2 bases and J by 9 bases, 15 bases remained unmatched. Looked up from germline, CDR1 is MNHNS and CDR2 is SASEGT. The CDR3 DNA is TGTGCCAGCAGTGAATCCGGACTTTGGCAGGGGGCTTTTTCACCCCTCCACTTT. It is translated as CASSESGLWQGAFSPLHF.

The chain couples TRBV18 to TRBJ2-1; TRBD2 agrees at 10 bases. CDR1 KGHSH and CDR2 LQKENI come from the germline V gene. The trim removed 8 bases at V and 9 bases at J, leaving 10 bases unmatched. The CDR3 length is 14 residues. The CDR3 DNA reads TGTGCCAGCGCCCCCCTAGCGGGAGAGGTTGAGCAGTTCTTC. Its translation is CASAPLAGEVEQFF.

The V and J genes are TRBV5-1 and TRBJ2-7; D might be TRBD2 (6 bases). Trimming stripped 0 bases from V and 1 base from J, with 26 bases between. CDR1 and CDR2 (germline): SGHRS, YFSETQ. The CDR3 runs 20 residues. In nucleotides, the CDR3 is TGCGCCAGCAGCTTGGCCCCCACGTCCGGGACTGGGGGTCGGTCCTACGAGCAGTACTTC. Translation: CASSLAPTSGTGGRSYEQYF.

DNA of the CDR3: TGTGCCAGCAGTGCATTGACAGGGAGTAATGAAAAACTGTTTTTT. Protein product: CASSALTGSNEKLFF. V gene TRBV28 combines with J gene TRBJ1-4, with 7 bases identical to TRBD1. Per the germline V gene, CDR1 is MDHEN and CDR2 is SYDVKM. The V and J ends lost 5 bases and 4 bases, in that order; junction bases with no gene match: 7. This CDR3 has 15 amino acids.

This clone was found once. The chain combines TRBV19 with TRBJ2-1; possibly TRBD1 for D (6 bases). The V gene's germline CDR1 is LNHDA and CDR2 SQIVND (reference sequence). V lost 5 bases to trimming and J lost 12 bases, with 14 bases between them. The CDR3 contains 12 residues. The CDR3 DNA sequence: TGTGCCAGTAGTGGACAGCTAAGACGGCAGTTCTTC. This codes for CASSGQLRRQFF.

The gene calls are TRBV19 and TRBJ1-1; D perhaps matches TRBD1 (5 bases). Trimming shortened V by 5 bases and J by 7 bases, and 14 bases separated the two germline ends. This CDR3 region has 13 residues. Germline CDR1 reads LNHDA; CDR2 reads SQIVND (reference sequence). The chain's CDR3 is CASSPRWGVEAFF. CDR3 bases: TGTGCCAGTAGTCCCCGATGGGGGGTTGAAGCTTTCTTT.

This clone was seen more than once but under ten times. The J gene is TRBJ2-7, the V gene TRBV4-1; D is possibly TRBD2 (5 bases). This CDR3 contains 15 residues. V shed 1 base and J shed 3 bases, with 13 bases lying between them. Germline assignment: CDR1 MGHRA and CDR2 YSYEKL. This CDR3 reads CASSQGYGMGYEQYF. Here the CDR3 DNA reads TGCGCCAGCAGCCAAGGTTACGGGATGGGCTACGAGCAGTACTTC.

Only a few counts were recorded for this clone. The chain's CDR3 is CASSQGRGPGNTIYF. In DNA form, the CDR3 reads TGTGCCAGCAGCCAAGGAAGGGGGCCTGGAAACACCATATATTTT. The chain couples TRBV3-1 (or the pseudogene TRBV3-2) to TRBJ1-3, with 7 bases that match TRBD1. The V gene end was trimmed by 1 base and the J gene end by 2 bases; junction bases not matched to a gene: 2. Germline values: CDR1 LGHDT, CDR2 YNNKEL (reference sequence). The CDR3 length is 15 residues.

Only a few counts were recorded for this clone. The chain employs TRBV3-1 (or the pseudogene TRBV3-2) and TRBJ2-5; 14 nucleotides agree with TRBD2. V trimming: 6 bases; J trimming: 5 bases; junction bases outside the gene matches: 5. This CDR3 spans 15 amino acids. CDR1 and CDR2 (germline): LGHDT, YNNKEL (reference sequence). The CDR3 sequence is CASSPRLAGGETQYF. CDR3 sequence (DNA): TGTGCCAGCAGTCCTAGACTAGCGGGGGGGGAGACCCAGTACTTC.

This chain uses TRBV19 with TRBJ2-3, with D perhaps TRBD2 (6 bases). The CDR3 contains 14 residues. Germline V CDR1 and CDR2: LNHDA, SQIVND (reference sequence). Trimming shortened V by 3 bases and J by 4 bases, and 11 bases separated the two germline ends. The CDR3 loop is CASSISGVADTQYF. The CDR3 DNA reads as TGTGCCAGTAGTATTTCGGGAGTGGCAGATACGCAGTATTTT.

The chain combines TRBV28 with TRBJ1-2; TRBD1 aligns across 7 bases. With V trimmed by 5 bases and J by 7 bases, 10 bases remained unmatched. This CDR3 has 14 amino acids. Per germline, CDR1 MDHEN and CDR2 SYDVKM. The CDR3 spells CASSTPGQYAGYTF. The CDR3 nucleotides are TGTGCCAGCAGTACCCCGGGACAGTATGCTGGCTACACCTTC.

This clone was observed a single time. The chain couples TRBV4-1 to TRBJ2-5; TRBD2 matches 9 bases. Germline loops: CDR1 MGHRA, CDR2 YSYEKL. CDR3 length: 15 amino acids. The junction had 8 bases not matched to a gene; V was cut back by 4 bases and J by 5 bases. The CDR3 bases are TGCGCCAGCAGCCGGAGCGGGAGGTCAATGGAGACCCAGTACTTC. This sequence encodes CASSRSGRSMETQYF.

The rearrangement links TRBV7-2 to TRBJ1-4; 7 bases match TRBD1. The germline gives CDR1 SGHTA, CDR2 FQGNSA. This CDR3 has 16 amino acids. Trimming removed 4 bases from V and 8 bases from J; junction bases left unmatched: 13. DNA for the CDR3: TGTGCCAGCAGCTCCGGATCGGACAGGATGAGGGAAAAACTGTTTTTT. Amino acids: CASSSGSDRMREKLFF.

The genes are TRBV27 and TRBJ2-1, with 9 bases identical to TRBD2. V lost 8 bases to trimming and J lost 0 bases; unmatched junction nucleotides: 11. The CDR3 spans 17 residues. Germline CDR1 MNHEY, CDR2 SMNVEV (reference sequence). CDR3 nucleotide sequence: TGTGCCAGCCGAAGGTTTAGCGGGAGAGACTCCTACAATGAGCAGTTCTTC. It specifies CASRRFSGRDSYNEQFF.

This chain uses TRBV18 with TRBJ2-3, with TRBD2 as a possible D gene (5 bases). V was shortened by 4 bases and J by 0 bases, with 17 bases between the two germline ends. This CDR3 comprises 17 residues. The V gene's germline CDR1 is KGHSH and CDR2 LQKENI. CDR3: CASSRESRGTSTDTQYF. The CDR3 DNA reads as TGTGCCAGCTCACGCGAAAGTCGGGGTACTAGCACAGATACGCAGTATTTT.

The rearrangement links TRBV29-1 to TRBJ2-7; 11 bases align to TRBD2. With 4 bases clipped from V and 4 bases from J, the junction kept 6 bases outside the gene matches. The V gene's germline CDR1 is SQVTM and CDR2 ANQGSEA. The CDR3 loop spans 14 amino acids. CDR3 protein: CSVAGTSGRYEQYF. The CDR3 DNA is TGCAGCGTTGCCGGGACTAGCGGTAGGTACGAGCAGTACTTC.

This clone was observed once. This rearrangement joins TRBV5-1 to TRBJ2-2; TRBD2 aligns across 13 bases. The germline CDR1 and CDR2 sequences are SGHRS and YFSETQ. The CDR3 has 20 residues. With 0 bases clipped from V and 0 bases from J, the junction kept 8 bases outside the gene matches. DNA of the CDR3: TGCGCCAGCAGCTTGGCCAGAGGGACTAGCGGGGACTCGAACACCGGGGAGCTGTTTTTT. Protein product: CASSLARGTSGDSNTGELFF. Using reference TRBV5-1 and TRBJ2-2 for the parts outside the CDR3, the full variable domain is KAGVTQTPRYLIKTRGQQVTLSCSPISGHRSVSWYQQTPGQGLQFLFEYFSETQRNKGNFPGRFSGRQFSNSRSEMNVSTLELGDSALYLCASSLARGTSGDSNTGELFFGEGSRLTVL.

V gene TRBV23-1 combines with J gene TRBJ2-7; 9 bases are a match to TRBD1. TRBV23-1 is noted as an ORF with a role that remains uncertain. The CDR3 covers 15 residues. Trimming removed 8 bases from V and 2 bases from J; junction bases left unmatched: 10. CDR3 amino acids: CASPNFGQGTYEQYF. The CDR3 coding sequence is TGCGCCAGCCCCAACTTCGGACAGGGGACCTACGAGCAGTACTTC.

This clone was counted only a few times. V and J are TRBV5-8 and TRBJ1-3; maybe TRBD1 (6 bases). CDR3 length equals 13 residues. Germline lookup yields CDR1 SGHTS and CDR2 YDEGEE. V was cut by 2 bases and J by 3 bases, with 6 bases left in between. CDR3 sequence reads: CASSFRGGNTIYF. The CDR3 nucleotides read TGTGCCAGCAGCTTCAGGGGTGGAAACACCATATATTTT.